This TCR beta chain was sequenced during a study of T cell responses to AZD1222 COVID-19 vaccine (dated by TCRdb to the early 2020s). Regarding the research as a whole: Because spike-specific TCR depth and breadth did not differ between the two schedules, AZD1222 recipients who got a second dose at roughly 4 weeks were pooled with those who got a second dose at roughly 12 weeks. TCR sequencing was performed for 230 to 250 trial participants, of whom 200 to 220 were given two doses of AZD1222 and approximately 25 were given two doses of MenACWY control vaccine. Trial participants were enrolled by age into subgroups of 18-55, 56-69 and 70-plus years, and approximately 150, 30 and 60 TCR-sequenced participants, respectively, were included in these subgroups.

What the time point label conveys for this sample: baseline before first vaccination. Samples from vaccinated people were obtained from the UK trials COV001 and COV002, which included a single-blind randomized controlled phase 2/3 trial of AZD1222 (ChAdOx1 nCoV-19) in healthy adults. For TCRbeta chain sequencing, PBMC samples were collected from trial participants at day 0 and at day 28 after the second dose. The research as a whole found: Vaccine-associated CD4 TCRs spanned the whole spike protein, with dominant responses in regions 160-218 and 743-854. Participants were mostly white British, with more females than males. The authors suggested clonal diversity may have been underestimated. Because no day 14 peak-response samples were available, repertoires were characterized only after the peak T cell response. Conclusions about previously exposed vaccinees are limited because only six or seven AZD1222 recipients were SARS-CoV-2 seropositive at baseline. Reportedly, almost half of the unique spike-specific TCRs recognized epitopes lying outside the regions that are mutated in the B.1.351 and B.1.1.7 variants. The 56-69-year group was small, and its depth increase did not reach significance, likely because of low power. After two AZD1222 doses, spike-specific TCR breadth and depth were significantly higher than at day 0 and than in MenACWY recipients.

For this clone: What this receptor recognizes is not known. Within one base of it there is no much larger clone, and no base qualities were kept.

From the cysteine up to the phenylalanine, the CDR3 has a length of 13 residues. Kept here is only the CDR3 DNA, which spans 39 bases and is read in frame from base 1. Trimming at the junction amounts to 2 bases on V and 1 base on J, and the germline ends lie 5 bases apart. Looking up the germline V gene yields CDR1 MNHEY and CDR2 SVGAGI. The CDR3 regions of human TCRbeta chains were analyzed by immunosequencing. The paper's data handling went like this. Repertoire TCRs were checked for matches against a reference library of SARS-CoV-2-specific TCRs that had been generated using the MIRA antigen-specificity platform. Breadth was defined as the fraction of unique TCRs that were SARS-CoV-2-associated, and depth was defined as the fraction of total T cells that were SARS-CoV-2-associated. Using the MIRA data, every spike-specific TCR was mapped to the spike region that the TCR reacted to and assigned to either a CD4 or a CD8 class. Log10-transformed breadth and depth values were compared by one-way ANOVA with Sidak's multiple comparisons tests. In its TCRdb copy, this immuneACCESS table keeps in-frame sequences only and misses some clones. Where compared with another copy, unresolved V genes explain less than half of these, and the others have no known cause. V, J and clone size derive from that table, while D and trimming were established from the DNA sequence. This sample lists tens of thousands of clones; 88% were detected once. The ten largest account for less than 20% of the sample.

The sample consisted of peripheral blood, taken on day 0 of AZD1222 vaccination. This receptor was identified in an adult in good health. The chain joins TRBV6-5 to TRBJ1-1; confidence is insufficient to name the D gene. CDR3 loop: CASSYKRNTEAFF. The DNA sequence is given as TGTGCCAGCAGTTACAAGCGGAACACTGAAGCTTTCTTT.